The clone carrying this TCR beta chain was seen only a few times. The antigen remains undetermined. RNA transcripts provided the template for amplifying TCR beta CDR3 regions. An opening RT-PCR round employed HTBI primers and preceded a second-round multiplex PCR. TCRdb reprocessed the multiplex PCR reads via MiXCR and lists one record per CDR3 protein. The profile shows 400,000 or so distinct CDR3 sequences, about a sixth of them singletons. The length of the CDR3 is 14 residues. V shed 6 bases and J shed 1 base, with 13 bases lying between them. The germline V gene encodes CDR1 MNHEY and CDR2 SVGAGI. Newly diagnosed, the hyperthyroidism patients had under 2 months' duration and were aged 18 to 65. This sample is part of a study of Graves' ophthalmopathy and Graves' hyperthyroidism. Study-level points and caveats: Ophthalmopathy progression was predicted with around 71% sensitivity and roughly 79% specificity. In blood, most expanded thyroid clonotypes above 0.001 frequency were also detected.

The chain is built from TRBV6-5 and TRBJ2-7, with D tentatively TRBD2 (5 bases). The source of this sequence is an adult woman with stable Graves' hyperthyroidism. The sequencing sample was made of peripheral blood. The CDR3 coding sequence is TGTGCCAGCAGCTACGGGATAACATCCTACGAGCAGTACTTC. It yields the protein CASSYGITSYEQYF.